The TCR beta chain under discussion was sequenced for a study of regulatory T cells in long-lasting Graves disease. Study results and limitations: Persistent patients shared more public clonotypes (approximately 2,500) than new patients (966).

Time point reported: persistent/refractory GD, antithyroid drugs over 5 years with positive TRAb. RNA from PBMCs was the source of the TCR library. There are a few counts of this clonotype. Its target is unknown. Construction of TCR beta libraries relied on iRepertoire HTBI primers and on Arm-PCR targeting CDR3 regions. TCRdb used MiXCR to reprocess the multiplex PCR reads, holding one entry per CDR3 protein. Of about 450,000 distinct CDR3 sequences listed, 20% to 25% are singletons. The specimen was peripheral blood mononuclear cells (PBMCs), collected when the disease was refractory, from a patient treated with antithyroid drugs. The source of this sequence is a female donor with Graves disease.

Here the CDR3 DNA reads TGTGCCAGCAGCTTACCGGACACCGGGGAGCTGTTTTTT. Protein sequence: CASSLPDTGELFF. The chain employs TRBV13 and TRBJ2-2; no reliable D call. CDR3 length equals 13 residues. Germline CDR1 reads PRHDT; CDR2 reads FYEKMQ (reference sequence). Between the trimmed V and J ends, which lost 2 bases and 3 bases, there was a span of 4 bases.